These T cell receptor beta chains were read from a single sample in a study. TCRdb called the RT-PCR reads again in MiXCR, with one record for every CDR3 protein. The data show about 700,000 distinct CDR3 sequences, with around 14% seen just once and roughly 3.6% held by the top ten. Sequencing input: memory CD4+ T cells from blood. These receptors were collected from a female donor in good health, serving as a healthy control. The conserved cysteine and the conserved F or W are not part of the CDR3 here.

v_call | cdr3_aa
TRBV5-1 | ASSLDGALSYNEQF
TRBV12-3/TRBV12-4 | ASSPWGGTQY
TRBV9 | ASSPAHGRVGTEAF
TRBV5-1 | ASSEGGVSYNEQF
TRBV28 | ASSFGARENYEQY
TRBV4-2 | ASSQPQGNQPQH
TRBV20-1 | SARDMGGPGDTQY
TRBV6-2/TRBV6-3 | ASSYPRDSVVNEQY
TRBV5-6 | ASSLGQALYNEQF
TRBV7-6 | ASSLNVGEAF
TRBV5-1 | ASSLGNSGRPDTQY
TRBV19 | ASSVQVQETQY
TRBV5-1 | ASSRQGGFNQPQH
TRBV3-1 | ASSQEGRGGGYT
TRBV2 | ASSVTGTEAF
TRBV20-1 | SASSGQGTVGYT
TRBV28 | ASSTPPGQTYYEQY
TRBV29-1 | SAAGDYRISTYEQY
TRBV12-3/TRBV12-4 | ASSSGEGGYT
TRBV5-1 | ASSSQGAFADTQY
TRBV20-1 | SASRWVNEQF
TRBV10-2 | ASSDPGLNTEAF